What follows are 10 T cell receptor beta chains derived from one specimen sequenced in a study of beta chain features in type 1 diabetes. The whole isolated RNA underwent reverse transcription, so sequencing captured expressed TCRB transcripts. Clones were sequenced by immunoSEQ multiplex PCR, and TCRdb holds only the in-frame ones, with some missing. The table shows 150,000 or so clones, with 7% to 10% occurring only once. Sequencing was carried out using central memory CD4+ T cells from blood. These receptors all come from a man between 18 and 35 years old in good health.

This chain joins TRBV6-6 and TRBJ2-1; 10 bases agree with TRBD1. With V trimmed by 2 bases and J by 5 bases, 6 bases remained unmatched. The CDR3 sequence is 16 residues long. Germline V gene sequence: CDR1 MNHNY, CDR2 SVGAGI (reference sequence). The CDR3 DNA sequence: TGTGCCAGCAGTTACGAGAGGACAGGGGGGAACAATGAGCAGTTCTTC. Amino acids: CASSYERTGGNNEQFF.

The chain has TRBV19 and TRBJ1-5; 8 bases match TRBD1. The CDR3 is 16 amino acids. Trimming at V came to 3 bases and at J to 6 bases, leaving 10 bases not matched to a gene. Germline CDR1 reads LNHDA; CDR2 reads SQIVND (reference sequence). CDR3 protein: CASSIPGQGEFQPQHF. The CDR3 region has the DNA TGTGCCAGTAGTATCCCAGGACAGGGCGAATTTCAGCCCCAGCATTTT.

The table lists this clone with many counts. V and J are TRBV20-1 and TRBJ2-7; TRBD1 might be the D (5 bases). V lost 6 bases to trimming and J lost 3 bases, with 9 bases between them. The CDR3 extends over 11 amino acids. Germline loops: CDR1 DFQATT, CDR2 SNEGSKA (reference sequence). The CDR3 coding sequence is TGCAGTGCACATCAGGGCTACGAGCAGTACTTC. Translation gives CSAHQGYEQYF.

The V call is TRBV5-4, the J call TRBJ2-3; tentatively, D is TRBD1 (7 bases). The germline V and J ends were trimmed by 4 bases and 1 base, with 16 bases remaining between them. CDR3 length: 16 amino acids. Germline V lookup: CDR1 SGHNT, CDR2 YYREEE (reference sequence). For the CDR3, the DNA is TGTGCCAGCAGCCCCAAAGGGGGGACAGGCACAGATACGCAGTATTTT. This sequence encodes CASSPKGGTGTDTQYF.

This clone has just a few counts. This chain connects TRBV19 to TRBJ2-7; 7 nucleotides agree with TRBD2. V shed 8 bases and J 4 bases; nucleotides not matched to a gene: 8. The CDR3 sequence is 13 residues long. In germline, CDR1 is LNHDA, CDR2 SQIVND (reference sequence). The CDR3 nucleotides are TGTGCCAGTGGAGCGGGGCAAGGGTACGAGCAGTACTTC. This translates into CASGAGQGYEQYF.

This clone was observed many times. This chain connects TRBV30 to TRBJ1-1; the D gene is possibly TRBD1 (5 bases). The V and J ends lost 2 bases and 1 base respectively, with 8 bases between them. The CDR3 contains 13 residues. Germline V lookup: CDR1 GTSNPN, CDR2 SVGIG (reference sequence). The chain's CDR3 is CAWSRQGNTEAFF. CDR3 nucleotide sequence: TGTGCCTGGAGTCGGCAGGGGAACACTGAAGCTTTCTTT.

This clone occurred a few times. J is TRBJ1-1 and V is TRBV5-4; D call uncertain. With 0 bases removed from V and 11 bases from J, the gap between germline ends came to 8 bases. Germline values: CDR1 SGHNT, CDR2 YYREEE (reference sequence). The CDR3 contains 11 residues. CDR3 nucleotides: TGTGCCAGCAGCTTGGCTGGGGAGGCTTTCTTT. Amino acid sequence: CASSLAGEAFF.

The sample holds a few counts of this clone. This chain connects TRBV21-1 to TRBJ1-2; the table's D call, TRBD1, has no DNA check behind it. TRBV21-1 is marked as a pseudogene. This CDR3 is 14 amino acids long. CDR3 DNA: TGTGCCAGCAGCAACAGGGGCAGTAACTATGGCTACACCTTC. Its protein product is CASSNRGSNYGYTF.

The table lists this clone with a few counts. This sequence joins TRBV5-4 and TRBJ2-1; D not certain. In germline, CDR1 is SGHNT, CDR2 YYREEE (reference sequence). V lost 0 bases to trimming and J lost 6 bases, with 16 bases between them. This CDR3 has 16 amino acids. DNA for the CDR3: TGTGCCAGCAGCTTGGATTTAGCCCAACTCTTCAATGAGCAGTTCTTC. This codes for CASSLDLAQLFNEQFF.

This chain connects TRBV5-6 to TRBJ1-5; a possible D gene is TRBD1 (5 bases). V lost 1 base, J lost 2 bases, and 10 bases lay in between. The CDR3 spans 15 residues. Germline CDR1 SGHDT, CDR2 YYEEEE. Here the CDR3 reads CASSLIGVGNQPQHF. The CDR3 DNA reads TGTGCCAGCAGCTTGATAGGGGTGGGCAATCAGCCCCAGCATTTT.